This T cell receptor beta chain was sequenced for a study of lymphopenia after photon versus proton radiotherapy. General study findings and limits: Photon-treated patients lost naive T cells and TCR diversity; proton-treated stayed stable. Better survival with proton therapy was suggested as possible, not demonstrated. Oligoclonal CD8+ Temra expansion after nadir drove photon patients' diversity drop.

Assay used: immunoSEQ multiplex PCR; TCRdb lists only in-frame clones, some missing. The sample gives 40,000 to 55,000 clones, more than 85% of which show up once; approximately 19% is in the top ten. On this clone itself: The antigen remains undetermined.

Germline assignment: CDR1 MNHEY and CDR2 SVGAGI. CDR3 length equals 12 residues. V lost 5 bases and J lost 2, with 6 bases in between. This TCR derives from a middle-aged woman with cholangiocarcinoma. The chain links TRBV6-5 to TRBJ1-1; D possibly corresponds to TRBD1 (5 bases). Sequencing was performed on peripheral blood, taken from a patient treated with photon-based radiotherapy. The CDR3 DNA reads as TGTGCCAGCAGTACAGGTAACACTGAAGCTTTCTTT. It encodes CASSTGNTEAFF.